The 13 T cell receptor beta chains presented below share a single source sample, sequenced in a study of blood T cells in healthy people across ages (dated by TCRdb to between 2014 and 2016). Receptor libraries were prepared by 5' RACE. This sample was sequenced with an Illumina HiSeq 2500. The second PCR ran for about 6 to 11 cycles and used a J-beta primer mix along with a sample-barcoded 5' primer. In-frame beta chains were kept once TCRdb had trimmed the public reads at Q25 with fastp and called clones with MiXCR. Identical CDR3 proteins give one entry, which carries the most common genes and DNA. The sample contains roughly 800,000 distinct CDR3 sequences, about 25% of them found a single time. Jointly, the top ten make up approximately 3.7% of the sample. This sample was shared with a second study, whose subject was T cells of mothers and their children.

The sequenced material came from blood. The receptor source for this set is a boy between 10 and 17 years old in good health.

This clonotype was counted only a few times. The chain couples TRBV5-1 to TRBJ2-2; D is undetermined. CDR1 is SGHRS, CDR2 YFSETQ, per germline. The CDR3 is made up of 15 amino acids. V was pared by 2 bases and J by 0 bases, with 8 bases between. The CDR3 region has the DNA TGCGCCAGCAGCTTCCAGAACGCGAACACCGGGGAGCTGTTTTTT. Translating it yields CASSFQNANTGELFF.

This clonotype was observed a few times. The chain combines TRBV14 with TRBJ2-1; 15 bases are shared with TRBD2. The CDR3 contains 19 residues. Germline V gene sequence: CDR1 SGHDN, CDR2 FVKESK. V lost 3 bases to trimming and J lost 4 bases; unmatched junction nucleotides: 10. CDR3 nucleotides: TGTGCCAGCAGCCATTTCCCCGGGACTAGCGGGAGGATTTACAATGAGCAGTTCTTC. It yields the protein CASSHFPGTSGRIYNEQFF.

This clonotype was seen a handful of times. The chain carries TRBV9 and TRBJ2-5; D is perhaps TRBD1 (5 bases). V was trimmed by 5 bases and J by 5 bases, leaving 16 bases between them. The germline V gene encodes CDR1 SGDLS and CDR2 YYNGEE. The CDR3 runs to 14 residues. CDR3 in DNA: TGTGCCAGCAGTAGAACGGACAACGGTGAGACCCAGTACTTC. Its protein product is CASSRTDNGETQYF.

The chain has TRBV21-1 and TRBJ2-1; TRBD2 reflects the table's D call only, with no check against the DNA. TRBV21-1 is a listed pseudogene. This CDR3 has 16 amino acids. CDR3 DNA: TGTGCCAGCAGCATTGCCGGGAGTAAGAGGAACAATGAGCAGTTCTTC. Translation gives CASSIAGSKRNNEQFF.

This clonotype showed up just a few times. The V gene is TRBV6-2 or TRBV6-3, the J gene TRBJ2-5, with 8 bases matching TRBD2. The germline gives CDR1 MNHEY, CDR2 SVGEGT. V was pared by 5 bases and J by 1 base, with 9 bases of the junction left unmatched. CDR3 length: 16 residues. For the CDR3, the DNA is TGTGCCAGCAGTAACCCCTCAGCGGGGGCCCAAGAGACCCAGTACTTC. Protein: CASSNPSAGAQETQYF.

On this clonotype itself: This sequence may be a read error, since a much larger clone differs from it by one base. The chain employs TRBV7-2 and TRBJ2-1; possibly TRBD1 for D (5 bases). V was pared by 5 bases and J by 5 bases, with 16 bases between. The germline CDR1 and CDR2 sequences are SGHTA and FQGNSA. The CDR3 runs to 15 residues. In DNA form, the CDR3 reads TGTGCCAGCAGCGTAGACAGTGGACCACACAATGAGCAGTTCTTC. It codes for CASSVDSGPHNEQFF.

This clonotype was seen more than once but under ten times. The J gene is TRBJ2-3, the V gene TRBV5-1, with D uncertain. Germline CDR1 is SGHRS and CDR2 is YFSETQ. CDR3 length equals 14 residues. V dropped 2 bases and J dropped 4 bases, with 11 bases sitting between them. CDR3 residues: CASSFSLEADTQYF. CDR3 coding DNA: TGCGCCAGCAGCTTCAGTCTAGAGGCAGATACGCAGTATTTT. Variable domain in full (rest from reference TRBV5-1 and TRBJ2-3): KAGVTQTPRYLIKTRGQQVTLSCSPISGHRSVSWYQQTPGQGLQFLFEYFSETQRNKGNFPGRFSGRQFSNSRSEMNVSTLELGDSALYLCASSFSLEADTQYFGPGTRLTVL.

There are a few counts of this clonotype. The chain employs TRBV2 and TRBJ2-7; D not certain. The CDR3 is 14 residues long. Germline loops: CDR1 SNHLY, CDR2 FYNNEI. Deletions cut 7 bases from V and 4 bases from J, with 17 bases between. The CDR3 DNA is TGTGCCAGCAAATTAGACCCGATGCTTTACGAGCAGTACTTC. It yields the protein CASKLDPMLYEQYF.

This clonotype occurred a few times. This chain connects TRBV4-1 to TRBJ1-2; D gene unclear. Germline values: CDR1 MGHRA, CDR2 YSYEKL. This CDR3 region has 15 residues. V shed 0 bases and J shed 8 bases, with 16 bases lying between them. Here the CDR3 reads CASSQEGYQVQGYTF. In nucleotides, the CDR3 is TGCGCCAGCAGCCAAGAGGGGTACCAGGTGCAGGGCTACACCTTC.

This clonotype was observed once. The genes are TRBV6-2 or TRBV6-3 and TRBJ1-2, with 7 bases that match TRBD1. The CDR3 sequence is 12 residues long. Germline CDR1 reads MNHEY; CDR2 reads SVGEGT. With 5 bases clipped from V and 8 bases from J, the junction kept 5 bases outside the gene matches. The CDR3 sequence: CASSPTGEGYTF. The CDR3 nucleotides are TGTGCCAGCAGTCCAACAGGGGAAGGCTACACCTTC.

The V and J genes are TRBV6-1 and TRBJ2-5; D is possibly TRBD1 or TRBD2 (5 bases each). Germline V gene lookup returns CDR1 MNHNS and CDR2 SASEGT. Trimming took off 7 bases at V and 4 bases at J, with 25 bases between the two ends. The CDR3 contains 17 residues. CDR3 in amino acids: CASTRGVGSSLGETQYF. The CDR3 DNA is TGTGCCAGCACTAGAGGGGTAGGATCAAGCTTGGGAGAGACCCAGTACTTC.

The chain has TRBV28 and TRBJ1-4; TRBD1 matches at 7 bases. Germline trimming cut 7 bases from V and 8 bases from J; bases unmatched to any gene: 13. Germline loops: CDR1 MDHEN, CDR2 SYDVKM. There are 15 residues in the CDR3. Here the CDR3 reads CASIGTAVGEEKLFF. In DNA form, the CDR3 reads TGTGCCAGCATAGGGACAGCCGTCGGTGAAGAAAAACTGTTTTTT.

This clonotype was found a few times. This chain uses TRBV7-9 with TRBJ1-6; D possibly corresponds to TRBD1 (5 bases). The germline gives CDR1 SEHNR, CDR2 FQNEAQ (reference sequence). CDR3 length: 14 amino acids. The V end was cut by 10 bases, the J end by 3 bases, with 13 bases between. CDR3 sequence (DNA): TGTGCCACCGATCAGGGAGACTATAATTCACCCCTCCACTTT. It yields the protein CATDQGDYNSPLHF.